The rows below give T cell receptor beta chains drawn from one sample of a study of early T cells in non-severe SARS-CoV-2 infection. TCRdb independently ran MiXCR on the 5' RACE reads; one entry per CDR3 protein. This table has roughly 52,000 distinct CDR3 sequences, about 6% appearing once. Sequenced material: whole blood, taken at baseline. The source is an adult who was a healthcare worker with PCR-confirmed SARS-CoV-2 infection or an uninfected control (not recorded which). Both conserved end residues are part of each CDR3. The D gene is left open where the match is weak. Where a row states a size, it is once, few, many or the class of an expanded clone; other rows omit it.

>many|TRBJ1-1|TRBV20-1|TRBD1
CSARERGLGTEAFF
TGCAGTGCTAGAGAGAGGGGGCTGGGCACTGAAGCTTTCTTT
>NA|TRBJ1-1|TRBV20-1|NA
CSARDQGRSDTEAFF
TGCAGTGCTAGAGACCAGGGGAGGTCGGACACTGAAGCTTTCTTT
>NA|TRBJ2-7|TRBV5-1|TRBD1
CASSVGDSYEQYF
TGCGCCAGCAGCGTAGGGGACAGCTACGAGCAGTACTTC
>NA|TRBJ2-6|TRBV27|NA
CASSSTTGANVLTF
TGTGCCAGCAGTTCCACAACTGGGGCCAACGTCCTGACTTTC
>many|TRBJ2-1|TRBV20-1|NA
CSASTPSSYNEQFF
TGCAGTGCTTCGACTCCAAGCTCCTACAATGAGCAGTTCTTC
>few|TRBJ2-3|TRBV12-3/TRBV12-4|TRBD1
CASSLGDRTSTDTQYF
TGTGCCAGCAGTTTAGGGGACAGAACAAGCACAGATACGCAGTATTTT
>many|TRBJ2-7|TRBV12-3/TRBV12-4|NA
CASSPRGAYEQYF
TGTGCCAGCAGTCCCAGGGGGGCCTACGAGCAGTACTTC
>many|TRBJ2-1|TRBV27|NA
CASGEVPSYNEQFF
TGTGCCAGCGGGGAGGTCCCTTCCTACAATGAGCAGTTCTTC
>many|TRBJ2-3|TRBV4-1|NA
CASSHHNGGRTDTQYF
TGCGCCAGCAGCCACCATAACGGGGGGCGGACAGATACGCAGTATTTT
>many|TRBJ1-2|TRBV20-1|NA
CSAPGQPYGYTF
TGCAGTGCCCCGGGGCAACCCTATGGCTACACCTTC
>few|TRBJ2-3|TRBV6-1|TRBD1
CASSTGGHTQYF
TGTGCCAGCAGTACAGGGGGGCATACGCAGTATTTT
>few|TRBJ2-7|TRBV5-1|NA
CASSSGGINSYEQYF
TGCGCCAGCTCCTCTGGGGGAATAAACTCCTACGAGCAGTACTTC
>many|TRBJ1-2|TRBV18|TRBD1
CASSPTGGQGAYGYTF
TGTGCCAGCTCACCTACTGGGGGACAGGGGGCCTATGGCTACACCTTC
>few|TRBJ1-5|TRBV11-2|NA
CASSPGPASSNQPQHF
TGTGCCAGCAGCCCAGGACCGGCATCGAGCAATCAGCCCCAGCATTTT
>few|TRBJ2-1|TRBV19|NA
CASSAAAGKYNEQFF
TGTGCCAGTAGTGCGGCGGCGGGGAAGTACAATGAGCAGTTCTTC
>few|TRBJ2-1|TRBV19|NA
CASSMGNAYNEQFF
TGTGCCAGTAGTATGGGGAACGCCTACAATGAGCAGTTCTTC
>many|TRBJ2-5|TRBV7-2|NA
CASSLEPRGAGETQYF
TGTGCCAGCAGCTTAGAACCCAGGGGCGCAGGAGAGACCCAGTACTTC
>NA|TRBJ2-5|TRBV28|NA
CAGSSTPGREGETQYF
TGTGCCGGCAGTTCTACTCCCGGAAGGGAAGGAGAGACCCAGTACTTC
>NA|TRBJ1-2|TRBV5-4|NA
CASSLADYGYTF
TGTGCCAGCAGCTTGGCAGACTATGGCTACACCTTC
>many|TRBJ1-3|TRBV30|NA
CAWSDRENTIYF
TGTGCCTGGAGTGACCGGGAAAACACCATATATTTT
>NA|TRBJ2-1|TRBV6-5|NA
CASTPLTPSRGRRNEQFF
TGTGCCAGCACCCCACTTACCCCGTCCCGGGGGCGAAGGAATGAGCAGTTCTTC
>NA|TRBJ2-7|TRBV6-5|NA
CASTDRGAPHEQYF
TGTGCCAGCACCGACAGAGGGGCCCCCCACGAGCAGTACTTC
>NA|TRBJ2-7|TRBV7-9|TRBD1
CASTPGTGGYEQYF
TGTGCCAGCACTCCCGGCACAGGGGGCTACGAGCAGTACTTC
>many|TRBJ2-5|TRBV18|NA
CASSPLRGATQETQYF
TGTGCCAGCTCACCACTTCGGGGGGCAACCCAAGAGACCCAGTACTTC
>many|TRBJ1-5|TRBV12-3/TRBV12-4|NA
CASSLWGRSGYSNQPQHF
TGTGCCAGCTCCTTATGGGGGCGGTCGGGTTATAGCAATCAGCCCCAGCATTTT
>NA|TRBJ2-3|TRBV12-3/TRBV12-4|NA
CASSLFMSDSDRRGDTQYF
TGTGCCAGCAGTTTATTCATGTCGGACAGTGATCGTCGGGGAGATACGCAGTATTTT
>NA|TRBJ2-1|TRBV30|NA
CAWSMAGSEQFF
TGTGCCTGGAGTATGGCAGGAAGTGAGCAGTTCTTC
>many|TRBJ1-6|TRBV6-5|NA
CASSYQPQGRYNSPLHF
TGTGCCAGCAGTTACCAACCTCAAGGACGGTATAATTCACCCCTCCACTTT
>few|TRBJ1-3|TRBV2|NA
CASLRDTGNTIYF
TGTGCCAGCCTCCGGGACACTGGAAACACCATATATTTT
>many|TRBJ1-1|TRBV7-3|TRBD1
CASSSGQGHTEAFF
TGTGCCAGCAGCTCGGGACAGGGGCACACTGAAGCTTTCTTT
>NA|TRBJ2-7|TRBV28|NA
CASSLIMGEQYF
TGTGCCAGCAGTTTGATCATGGGAGAGCAGTACTTC
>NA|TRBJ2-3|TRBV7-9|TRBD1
CASSLGQGFFKSTDTQYF
TGTGCCAGCAGCCTGGGACAGGGGTTTTTTAAGTCCACAGATACGCAGTATTTT
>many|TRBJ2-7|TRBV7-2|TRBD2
CASSSLLRGVYEQYF
TGTGCCAGCAGCTCGTTATTGCGGGGGGTCTACGAGCAGTACTTC
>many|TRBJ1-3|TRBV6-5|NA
CASSTYRSSSGNTIYF
TGTGCCAGCAGCACCTACAGGTCTAGCTCTGGAAACACCATATATTTT
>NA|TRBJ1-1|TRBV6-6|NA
CASSYNGKVAEAFF
TGTGCCAGCAGTTACAATGGGAAAGTTGCTGAAGCTTTCTTT
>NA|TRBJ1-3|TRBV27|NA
CASSAGTFSGNTIYF
TGTGCCAGCAGTGCCGGGACCTTCTCTGGAAACACCATATATTTT
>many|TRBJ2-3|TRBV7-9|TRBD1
CASSSGTGDTQYF
TGTGCCAGCAGCTCGGGGACAGGAGATACGCAGTATTTT
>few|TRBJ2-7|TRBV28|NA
CASSSHPNEQYF
TGTGCCAGCAGTTCCCACCCCAACGAGCAGTACTTC
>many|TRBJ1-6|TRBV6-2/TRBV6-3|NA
CASSGRGGRSNSPLHF
TGTGCCAGCAGTGGCCGTGGTGGGCGTTCAAACTCACCCCTCCACTTT
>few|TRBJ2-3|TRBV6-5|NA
CASSYSRQATGRNTQYF
TGTGCCAGCAGTTACTCGAGACAGGCGACGGGACGCAATACGCAGTATTTT
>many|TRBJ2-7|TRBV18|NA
CASSWDGGGPYEQYF
TGTGCCAGCTCGTGGGACGGCGGAGGGCCCTACGAGCAGTACTTC
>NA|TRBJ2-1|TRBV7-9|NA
CASSELRRGRGEQFF
TGTGCCAGCAGCGAACTCCGGCGGGGACGTGGTGAGCAGTTCTTC
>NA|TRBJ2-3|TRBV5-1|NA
CASSLEHRSTDTQYF
TGCGCCAGCAGCTTGGAGCACAGGAGCACAGATACGCAGTATTTT
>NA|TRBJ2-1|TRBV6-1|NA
CAGSLTESSYNEQFF
TGTGCCGGGAGCCTGACAGAGAGCTCCTACAATGAGCAGTTCTTC
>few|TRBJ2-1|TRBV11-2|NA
CASARGASATNEQFF
TGTGCCAGCGCCCGGGGGGCTAGCGCTACCAATGAGCAGTTCTTC
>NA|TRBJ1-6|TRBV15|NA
CATSRHQFNSPLHF
TGTGCCACCAGCAGGCACCAGTTTAATTCACCCCTCCACTTT
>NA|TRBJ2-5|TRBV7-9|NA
CASSLARETQYF
TGTGCCAGCAGCTTAGCGAGAGAGACCCAGTACTTC